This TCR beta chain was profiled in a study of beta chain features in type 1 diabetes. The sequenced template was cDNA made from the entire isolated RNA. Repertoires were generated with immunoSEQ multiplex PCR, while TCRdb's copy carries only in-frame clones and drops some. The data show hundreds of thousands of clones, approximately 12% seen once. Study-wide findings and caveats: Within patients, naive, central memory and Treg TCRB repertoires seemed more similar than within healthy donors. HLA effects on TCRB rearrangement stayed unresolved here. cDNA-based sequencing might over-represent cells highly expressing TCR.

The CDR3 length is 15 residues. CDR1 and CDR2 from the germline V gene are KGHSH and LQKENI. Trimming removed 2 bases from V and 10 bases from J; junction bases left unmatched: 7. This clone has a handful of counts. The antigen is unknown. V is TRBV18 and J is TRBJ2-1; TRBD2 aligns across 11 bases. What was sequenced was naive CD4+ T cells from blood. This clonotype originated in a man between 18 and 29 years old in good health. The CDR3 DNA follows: TGTGCCAGCTCACCAGAGACTAGCGGGGTAGGCGAGCAGTTCTTC. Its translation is CASSPETSGVGEQFF.